This T cell receptor beta chain was recorded in a study of T cell responses to AZD1222 COVID-19 vaccine. Germline V CDR1 and CDR2: SGHKS, YYEKEE (reference sequence). This CDR3 contains 14 residues. Unmatched junction bases numbered 7, after V lost 6 bases and J lost 6 bases. Here immunoSEQ multiplex PCR was the method, and the copy in TCRdb shows in-frame clones only, minus some. The table lists roughly 140,000 clones, over 75% of them singletons. The source material was peripheral blood, sampled on day 0 of AZD1222 vaccination. The genes are TRBV5-5 and TRBJ1-5; TRBD1 aligns across 9 bases. The clonotype originates from an adult in good health. The CDR3 loop reads CASTKDRGFQPQHF. In nucleotides, the CDR3 is TGTGCCAGCACCAAGGACAGGGGATTTCAGCCCCAGCATTTT.